These 22 T cell receptor beta chains share one sample of origin, sequenced in a study of T cell responses to AZD1222 COVID-19 vaccine. The repertoire was sequenced with immunoSEQ multiplex PCR; TCRdb's copy has only in-frame clones and lacks some. Seen here are around 160,000 clones, around nine tenths observed once, and the top ten hold around 5.2%. Material: peripheral blood, obtained on day 0 of AZD1222 vaccination. Source of these receptors: an adult in good health.

This chain joins TRBV7-9 and TRBJ2-5, with unresolved D. Trimming shortened V by 6 bases and J by 5 bases, and 10 bases separated the two germline ends. Germline CDR1 reads SEHNR; CDR2 reads FQNEAQ (reference sequence). This CDR3 is built from 12 residues. The CDR3 here is CASSPLTETQYF. The CDR3, as DNA: TGTGCCAGCAGTCCACTTACGGAGACCCAGTACTTC.

V and J are TRBV27 and TRBJ2-5, with 10 positions matching TRBD1. This CDR3 is 16 amino acids long. Germline V lookup: CDR1 MNHEY, CDR2 SMNVEV (reference sequence). The J segment lost 3 bases and the V segment lost 3 bases, leaving 7 bases of the junction unmatched. CDR3 coding DNA: TGTGCCAGCAGTTTGGCCGGGGGGACAGGGGAAGAGACCCAGTACTTC. It translates to CASSLAGGTGEETQYF.

The rearrangement links TRBV5-4 to TRBJ1-1, with a possible D match to TRBD1 (5 bases). V dropped 4 bases and J dropped 2 bases, with 12 bases sitting between them. Germline V gene data show CDR1 as SGHNT and CDR2 as YYREEE (reference sequence). CDR3 length: 14 residues. CDR3 sequence reads: CASSPRGGNTEAFF. The CDR3 DNA reads as TGTGCCAGCAGCCCCCGGGGGGGAAACACTGAAGCTTTCTTT.

The J gene is TRBJ1-1, the V gene TRBV5-6, with D hard to call. V was clipped by 4 bases and J by 1 base, with 11 bases between them. This CDR3 is 14 amino acids long. Germline V gene data show CDR1 as SGHDT and CDR2 as YYEEEE. For the CDR3, the DNA is TGTGCCAGCAGCCCTCTGCGTACGAACACTGAAGCTTTCTTT. As protein: CASSPLRTNTEAFF.

The CDR3 nucleotides are TGTGCCAGCAGACGACAGGGGGCTCGGAATCAGCCCCAGCATTTT. Protein product: CASRRQGARNQPQHF. The chain uses TRBV28 and TRBJ1-5; TRBD1 agrees at 10 bases. V lost 6 bases to trimming and J lost 4 bases; unmatched junction nucleotides: 6. There are 15 residues in the CDR3. Germline CDR1 MDHEN, CDR2 SYDVKM.

The chain links TRBV28 to TRBJ1-1; a weak D match, TRBD1 (5 bases). The CDR3 is 16 amino acids. The germline V gene encodes CDR1 MDHEN and CDR2 SYDVKM. V dropped 5 bases and J dropped 0 bases, with 16 bases sitting between them. In DNA, the CDR3 is TGTGCCAGCAGTCAACCAAGGGGCCGAATGAACACTGAAGCTTTCTTT. This sequence encodes CASSQPRGRMNTEAFF.

Here the CDR3 DNA reads TGTGCCAGCAGCCCGCTAGGGGGCGACGGGGGCTACACCTTC. Translation gives CASSPLGGDGGYTF. The chain links TRBV7-3 to TRBJ1-2, with TRBD1 identical over 7 bases. Germline trimming cut 5 bases from V and 8 bases from J; bases unmatched to any gene: 11. In germline, CDR1 is SGHTA, CDR2 FQGTGA. The CDR3 loop spans 14 amino acids. The full variable domain, its missing parts supplied by reference TRBV7-3 and TRBJ1-2, is GAGVSQTPSNKVTEKGKYVELRCDPISGHTALYWYRQSLGQGPEFLIYFQGTGAADDSGLPNDRFFAVRPEGSVSTLKIQRTERGDSAVYLCASSPLGGDGGYTFGSGTRLTVV.

V and J are TRBV5-1 and TRBJ2-7; the match to TRBD2 covers 8 bases. The CDR3 has 16 amino acids. V lost 0 bases to trimming and J lost 2 bases; unmatched junction nucleotides: 7. Looked up from germline, CDR1 is SGHRS and CDR2 is YFSETQ. CDR3 DNA sequence: TGCGCCAGCAGCTTGGCCGGGAGCGGGGGAACCTACGAGCAGTACTTC. Its translation is CASSLAGSGGTYEQYF.

J is TRBJ1-2 and V is TRBV18; D gene unclear. V was pared by 2 bases and J by 5 bases, with 9 bases between. Germline V gene sequence: CDR1 KGHSH, CDR2 LQKENI. This CDR3 region has 13 residues. The CDR3 DNA reads TGTGCCAGCTCACCATCGGAGGAGTATGGCTACACCTTC. Its protein product is CASSPSEEYGYTF.

This clone was picked up one time. V is TRBV28 and J is TRBJ2-7; D is unresolved. There are 14 residues in the CDR3. Germline V gives CDR1 MDHEN, CDR2 SYDVKM. The V end lost 1 base, the J end lost 3 bases, and 10 bases lay between the germline ends. The CDR3 here is CASSLLASLYEQYF. The CDR3 DNA reads as TGTGCCAGCAGTTTATTAGCCAGTCTCTACGAGCAGTACTTC.

This clone was observed once. This chain uses TRBV5-5 with TRBJ1-5; TRBD1 aligns across 8 bases. With 1 base clipped from V and 3 bases from J, the junction kept 3 bases outside the gene matches. This CDR3 has 15 amino acids. Per the germline V gene, CDR1 is SGHKS and CDR2 is YYEKEE (reference sequence). The CDR3 DNA follows: TGTGCCAGCAGCTTGACAGGGGGTGACAATCAGCCCCAGCATTTT. It yields the protein CASSLTGGDNQPQHF. The full variable domain, completed using reference TRBV5-5 and TRBJ1-5, is DAGVTQSPTHLIKTRGQQVTLRCSPISGHKSVSWYQQVLGQGPQFIFQYYEKEERGRGNFPDRFSARQFPNYSSELNVNALLLGDSALYLCASSLTGGDNQPQHFGDGTRLSIL.

This chain uses TRBV18 with TRBJ1-2; TRBD1 matches 9 bases. Germline CDR1 and CDR2: KGHSH and LQKENI. The CDR3 length is 18 residues. V trimming: 2 bases; J trimming: 4 bases; junction bases outside the gene matches: 14. The CDR3: CASSPTTGGQFLVYGYTF. As DNA, the CDR3 is TGTGCCAGCTCACCAACGACAGGGGGGCAATTTCTAGTCTATGGCTACACCTTC.

This chain uses TRBV4-3 with TRBJ1-5, with 7 bases that match TRBD1. Trimming at V came to 1 base and at J to 7 bases, leaving 10 bases not matched to a gene. CDR1 and CDR2 (germline): LGHNA, YSLEER. This CDR3 contains 16 residues. Written as DNA, the CDR3 is TGCGCCAGCAGCCAAGGAACCACAGGGGATTACCAGCCCCAGCATTTT. It specifies CASSQGTTGDYQPQHF.

The chain couples TRBV9 to TRBJ1-4, with D perhaps matching TRBD1 (5 bases). The length of the CDR3 is 14 residues. Germline assignment: CDR1 SGDLS and CDR2 YYNGEE. Trimming removed 0 bases from V and 7 bases from J, with 10 bases in between. CDR3 loop: CASSVGGAVEKLFF. The CDR3 DNA sequence: TGTGCCAGCAGCGTAGGAGGGGCGGTTGAAAAACTGTTTTTT.

V gene TRBV5-1 combines with J gene TRBJ2-7, with a possible D match to TRBD1 (5 bases). Germline values: CDR1 SGHRS, CDR2 YFSETQ. The CDR3 has 14 residues. Trimming shortened V by 4 bases and J by 2 bases, and 13 bases separated the two germline ends. CDR3 nucleotides: TGCGCCAGCAGCCTCCGACAGAATGCCTACGAGCAGTACTTC. The encoded protein is CASSLRQNAYEQYF.

V gene TRBV7-2 combines with J gene TRBJ1-1; 9 nucleotides align to TRBD1. The ends lost 3 bases at V and 5 bases at J; junction bases unmatched: 4. The CDR3 is made up of 14 amino acids. Germline CDR1 SGHTA, CDR2 FQGNSA. In DNA form, the CDR3 reads TGTGCCAGCAGCTTTGACAGGGGGGTAACTGAAGCTTTCTTT. It specifies CASSFDRGVTEAFF. The full variable domain, with the rest looked up from reference TRBV7-2 and TRBJ1-1, is GAGVSQSPSNKVTEKGKDVELRCDPISGHTALYWYRQSLGQGLEFLIYFQGNSAPDKSGLPSDRFSAERTGGSVSTLTIQRTQQEDSAVYLCASSFDRGVTEAFFGQGTRLTVV.

The CDR3 region is CASSLLGDEQYF. In DNA form, the CDR3 reads TGTGCCAGCAGCTTGTTGGGGGACGAGCAGTACTTC. The rearrangement uses TRBV5-6 and TRBJ2-7; D is possibly TRBD1 or TRBD2 (5 bases each). V was shortened by 1 base and J by 5 bases, with 7 bases between the two germline ends. CDR3 length equals 12 residues. From germline, CDR1 is SGHDT and CDR2 YYEEEE.

The genes are TRBV6-5 and TRBJ2-7; 9 positions match TRBD1. The V segment lost 3 bases and the J segment 6 bases; nucleotides outside the gene matches: 12. This CDR3 comprises 16 residues. The germline V gene encodes CDR1 MNHEY and CDR2 SVGAGI. In DNA, the CDR3 is TGTGCCAGCAGTTATTTCTTCGGGACAGGGAATTTCGAGCAGTACTTC. Protein product: CASSYFFGTGNFEQYF.

The chain uses TRBV5-1 and TRBJ2-3; 10 nucleotides agree with TRBD2. This CDR3 is built from 17 residues. Trimming at V came to 0 bases and at J to 2 bases, leaving 6 bases not matched to a gene. CDR1 is SGHRS, CDR2 YFSETQ, per germline. The CDR3 coding sequence is TGCGCCAGCAGCTTGGTGTTCCTAGCGGGGGTCACAGATACGCAGTATTTT. This sequence encodes CASSLVFLAGVTDTQYF.

CDR3 in DNA: TGTGCCAGCAGTTCATCAGCGGGACCTTCCTACGAGCAGTACTTC. Protein product: CASSSSAGPSYEQYF. The rearrangement joins TRBV28 to TRBJ2-7; TRBD2 aligns across 7 bases. The CDR3 is 15 amino acids. J lost 1 base, V lost 4 bases, and 7 bases had no gene match. CDR1 and CDR2 from the germline V gene are MDHEN and SYDVKM.

DNA of the CDR3: TGCGCCAGCAGCCAAGATGGACTTATAACTAATGAAAAACTGTTTTTT. This encodes CASSQDGLITNEKLFF. This chain connects TRBV4-3 to TRBJ1-4, with unresolved D. The CDR3 spans 16 residues. The germline V gene has CDR1 LGHNA and CDR2 YSLEER. V gave up 0 bases and J gave up 1 base, with 9 bases separating them.

The CDR3 loop is CASSPQDSGDRSNQPQHF. The CDR3 nucleotides are TGTGCCAGCAGTCCCCAAGATTCAGGGGATCGTAGCAATCAGCCCCAGCATTTT. The V call is TRBV6-2 or TRBV6-3, the J call TRBJ1-5; tentative D call: TRBD1 (6 bases). With 5 bases removed from V and 0 bases from J, the gap between germline ends came to 20 bases. This CDR3 comprises 18 residues. Per germline, CDR1 MNHEY and CDR2 SVGEGT.